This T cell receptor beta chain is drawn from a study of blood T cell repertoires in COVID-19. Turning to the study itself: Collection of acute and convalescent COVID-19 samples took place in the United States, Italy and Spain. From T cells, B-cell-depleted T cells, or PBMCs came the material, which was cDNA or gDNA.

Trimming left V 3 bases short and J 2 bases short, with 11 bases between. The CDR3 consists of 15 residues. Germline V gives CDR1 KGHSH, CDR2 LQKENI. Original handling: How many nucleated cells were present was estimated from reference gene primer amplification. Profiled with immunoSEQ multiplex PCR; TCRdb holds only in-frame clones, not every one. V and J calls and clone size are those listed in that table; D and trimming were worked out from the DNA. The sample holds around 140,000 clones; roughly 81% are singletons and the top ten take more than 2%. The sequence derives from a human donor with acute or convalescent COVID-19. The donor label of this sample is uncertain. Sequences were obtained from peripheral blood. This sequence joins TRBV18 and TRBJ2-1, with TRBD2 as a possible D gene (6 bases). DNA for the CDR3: TGTGCCAGCTCACCGGGACTTTCTACCTACAATGAGCAGTTCTTC. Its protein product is CASSPGLSTYNEQFF.